The 30 T cell receptor beta chains below were found in one sample sequenced in a study of shared clonotypes between healthy human individuals. Measured with immunoSEQ multiplex PCR; TCRdb has only the in-frame clones, and not every one. Here the sample spans a few hundred thousand clones, roughly four fifths being singletons. The sample was PBMCs. These receptors came from a woman in her 40s in good health. Some clones in this sample may be carry-over from other donors' samples.

Concerning this clone: This likely traces to a read error, being one base from a far larger clone. Distinct nucleotide sequences in the sample also encode this CDR3. The V call is TRBV18, the J call TRBJ1-2; possible D gene TRBD1, 5 bases. In germline, CDR1 is KGHSH, CDR2 LQKENI. CDR3 length: 13 amino acids. The CDR3 region has the DNA TGTGCCAGCTCAACTGGGACCGACTATGGTTACACCTTC. Translating it yields CASSTGTDYGYTF. Full variable domain (missing parts from reference TRBV18 and TRBJ1-2): NAGVMQNPRHLVRRRGQEARLRCSPMKGHSHVYWYRQLPEEGLKFMVYLQKENIIDESGMPKERFSAEFPKEGPSILRIQQVVRGDSAAYFCASSTGTDYGYTFGSGTRLTVV.

DNA of the CDR3: TGTGCCTGGAGTGCCGGGACTAGCGGGGTCCCACAAGAGACCCAGTACTTC. Translated: CAWSAGTSGVPQETQYF. The chain combines TRBV30 with TRBJ2-5; TRBD2 matches at 13 bases. Unmatched junction bases numbered 7, after V lost 1 base and J lost 2 bases. The CDR3 covers 17 residues. Germline V CDR1 and CDR2: GTSNPN, SVGIG (reference sequence).

The chain is built from TRBV4-2 and TRBJ2-3, with 7 bases fitting TRBD1. The CDR3 runs 17 residues. The germline gives CDR1 LGHNA, CDR2 YNFKEQ. V lost 0 bases to trimming and J lost 1 base; unmatched junction nucleotides: 7. CDR3: CASSQDIHQGGTDTQYF. CDR3 in DNA: TGTGCCAGCAGCCAAGATATCCACCAGGGGGGCACAGATACGCAGTATTTT.

The V and J genes are TRBV30 and TRBJ2-5; D is undetermined. Trimming stripped 5 bases from V and 3 bases from J, with 10 bases between. Looked up from germline, CDR1 is GTSNPN and CDR2 is SVGIG (reference sequence). The CDR3 consists of 12 residues. The CDR3 is CAWGGREETQYF. Here the CDR3 DNA reads TGTGCCTGGGGCGGTAGAGAAGAGACCCAGTACTTC.

The chain links TRBV19 to TRBJ2-2; 8 nucleotides line up with TRBD2. The CDR3 totals 18 residues. Germline CDR1 and CDR2: LNHDA and SQIVND (reference sequence). Germline trimming cut 5 bases from V and 1 base from J; bases unmatched to any gene: 12. The chain's CDR3 is CASSVLPPTSGNTGELFF. For the CDR3, the DNA is TGTGCCAGTAGTGTCCTCCCACCTACTAGCGGGAACACCGGGGAGCTGTTTTTT.

The chain employs TRBV28 and TRBJ1-4; 10 bases fit TRBD1. This CDR3 is 15 amino acids long. Germline V CDR1 and CDR2: MDHEN, SYDVKM. Trimming cost V 7 bases and J 7 bases; bases outside gene matches: 9. CDR3 bases: TGTGCCAGCACCACTAGGGGACAGGGGACTGAAAAACTGTTTTTT. Its translation: CASTTRGQGTEKLFF.

The J gene is TRBJ2-5, the V gene TRBV6-5; tentatively, D is TRBD1 or TRBD2 (5 bases each). The V gene's germline CDR1 is MNHEY and CDR2 SVGAGI. This CDR3 has 15 amino acids. Between the trimmed V and J ends, which lost 8 bases and 0 bases, there was a span of 16 bases. DNA for the CDR3: TGTGCCAGCGGGATGGGACCGCCGTACCAAGAGACCCAGTACTTC. Translation: CASGMGPPYQETQYF.

In this sample, this clone turned up once. The chain uses TRBV4-2 and TRBJ2-2, with D perhaps assigned TRBD1 or TRBD2 (5 bases each). The length of the CDR3 is 16 residues. CDR1 is LGHNA, CDR2 YNFKEQ, per germline. Trimming removed 1 base at V and 3 bases at J, with 12 bases between. The CDR3 reads CASSQVQGVDTGELFF. In DNA, the CDR3 is TGTGCCAGCAGCCAAGTTCAGGGAGTAGACACCGGGGAGCTGTTTTTT.

As for this clone: The same CDR3 also results from other DNA sequences found in this sample. The V gene is TRBV6-5, the J gene TRBJ2-1, with D perhaps being TRBD1 or TRBD2 (5 bases each). With 2 bases removed from V and 0 bases from J, the gap between germline ends came to 5 bases. Germline assignment: CDR1 MNHEY and CDR2 SVGAGI. This CDR3 region has 14 residues. The CDR3 loop reads CASSYGGSYNEQFF. The CDR3 DNA sequence: TGTGCCAGCAGTTACGGGGGCTCCTACAATGAGCAGTTCTTC.

V usage is TRBV28 and J usage is TRBJ1-2, with 11 bases identical to TRBD1. J gave up 3 bases and V 5 bases, and 8 bases lay outside the gene matches. Per germline, CDR1 MDHEN and CDR2 SYDVKM. The CDR3 runs 16 residues. CDR3 amino acids: CASSIRTGGADYGYTF. CDR3 sequence (DNA): TGTGCCAGCAGTATCCGGACAGGGGGCGCGGACTATGGCTACACCTTC.

J is TRBJ2-1 and V is TRBV27; weak D call: TRBD2 (6 bases). The CDR3 loop spans 15 amino acids. Germline V gene sequence: CDR1 MNHEY, CDR2 SMNVEV (reference sequence). V was clipped by 7 bases and J by 5 bases, with 18 bases between them. In DNA, the CDR3 is TGTGCCAGCAACTTCAGAGGGAGGCGGGACAATGAGCAGTTCTTC. Translated: CASNFRGRRDNEQFF.

The genes are TRBV30 and TRBJ1-2; a possible D gene is TRBD1 (5 bases). CDR3 length equals 12 residues. Germline lookup yields CDR1 GTSNPN and CDR2 SVGIG (reference sequence). V lost 1 base, J lost 7 bases, and 10 bases lay in between. The CDR3 bases are TGTGCCTGGAGTGCCAGGGCAGGTGGCTACACCTTC. Encoded protein: CAWSARAGGYTF.

As concerns this clone: Other DNA sequences in the sample encode the same CDR3. This chain joins TRBV20-1 and TRBJ2-7, with D tentatively TRBD1 (7 bases). V was clipped by 6 bases and J by 2 bases, with 8 bases between them. CDR1 DFQATT and CDR2 SNEGSKA come from the germline V gene (reference sequence). This CDR3 is built from 11 residues. This chain's CDR3 is CSARGAYEQYF. DNA of the CDR3: TGCAGTGCCAGGGGGGCCTACGAGCAGTACTTC.

A few counts support this clone. The rearrangement uses TRBV7-6 and TRBJ2-7; TRBD1 matches at 8 bases. The V segment lost 1 base and the J segment 3 bases; nucleotides outside the gene matches: 5. Germline loops: CDR1 SGHVS, CDR2 FNYEAQ. The CDR3 length is 15 residues. The CDR3 bases are TGTGCCAGCAGCTTAGGCAGGGGGCCCCACTACGAGCAGTACTTC. Its protein product is CASSLGRGPHYEQYF.

The V gene is TRBV6-5, the J gene TRBJ1-1; no clear D gene. This CDR3 has 11 residues. V lost 4 bases and J lost 8, with 8 bases in between. In germline, CDR1 is MNHEY, CDR2 SVGAGI. The CDR3 loop reads CASSSAVEAFF. CDR3 DNA: TGTGCCAGCAGTTCCGCGGTAGAAGCTTTCTTT.

V usage is TRBV18 and J usage is TRBJ2-7; no firm D call. This CDR3 has 13 residues. V lost 6 bases and J lost 0, with 9 bases in between. The germline V gene has CDR1 KGHSH and CDR2 LQKENI. The CDR3 spells CASSRGSSYEQYF. The CDR3, as DNA: TGTGCCAGCTCCCGTGGAAGCTCCTACGAGCAGTACTTC.

The CDR3 bases are TGTGCCAGCAGCCCCCCAGCGGGAGTAGAGACCCAGTACTTC. This sequence encodes CASSPPAGVETQYF. The chain has TRBV11-1 and TRBJ2-5; 8 nucleotides match TRBD2. The CDR3 runs to 14 residues. Per the germline V gene, CDR1 is SGHAT and CDR2 is FQDESV (reference sequence). J was trimmed by 4 bases and V by 5 bases; bases with no gene match: 6.

The chain is built from TRBV18 and TRBJ2-3, with a weak D call TRBD2 (6 bases). Trimming took 2 bases from V and 5 from J, leaving 14 bases between them. The CDR3 runs 15 residues. From germline, CDR1 is KGHSH and CDR2 LQKENI. The DNA of the CDR3 is TGTGCCAGCTCACCATTATCGGGGGTGCTAGATACGCAGTATTTT. This encodes CASSPLSGVLDTQYF.

In the case of this clone: A much larger clonotype is one base distant, so this may be a read error. The identical CDR3 is also encoded by other nucleotide sequences in the sample. CDR3 bases: TGTGCTAGCAGTGAACATTGGGAGTCTTCCTACGAGCAGTACTTC. Translation: CASSEHWESSYEQYF. V usage is TRBV6-1 and J usage is TRBJ2-7; D is possibly TRBD2 (5 bases). The germline gives CDR1 MNHNS, CDR2 SASEGT. CDR3 size: 15 residues.

The rearrangement links TRBV5-1 to TRBJ2-5; 15 bases match TRBD2. The J segment lost 5 bases and the V segment lost 3 bases, leaving 5 bases of the junction unmatched. The germline V gene encodes CDR1 SGHRS and CDR2 YFSETQ. The CDR3 totals 16 residues. The CDR3, as DNA: TGCGCCAGCAGCTGGACTAGCGGGAGGGTAGCCGAGACCCAGTACTTC. Translating it yields CASSWTSGRVAETQYF.

The rearrangement uses TRBV7-9 and TRBJ2-1; TRBD2 agrees at 7 bases. The CDR3 has 15 residues. Trimming took 7 bases from V and 3 from J; bases not matched to a gene: 9. CDR1 is SEHNR and CDR2 is FQNEAQ in the germline V gene (reference sequence). The CDR3 nucleotides are TGTGCCAGCATCAAGTCGGGGACTATCTACAATGAGCAGTTCTTC. This codes for CASIKSGTIYNEQFF. The complete variable domain, with remaining parts taken from reference TRBV7-9 and TRBJ2-1, reads DTGVSQNPRHKITKRGQNVTFRCDPISEHNRLYWYRQTLGQGPEFLTYFQNEAQLEKSRLLSDRFSAERPKGSFSTLEIQRTEQGDSAMYLCASIKSGTIYNEQFFGPGTRLTVL.

The genes are TRBV29-1 and TRBJ2-5; TRBD2 is a possible D gene (5 bases). The V end lost 7 bases, the J end lost 1 base, and 13 bases lay between the germline ends. The CDR3 extends over 13 amino acids. The V gene's germline CDR1 is SQVTM and CDR2 ANQGSEA. CDR3 DNA sequence: TGCAGCGCCAGCACCCGGGGCCAAGAGACCCAGTACTTC. The encoded protein is CSASTRGQETQYF.

This clone was recorded at least ten times. The chain is built from TRBV6-5 and TRBJ2-5; 10 nucleotides align to TRBD1. Germline V gene lookup returns CDR1 MNHEY and CDR2 SVGAGI. This CDR3 contains 14 residues. The ends lost 5 bases at V and 5 bases at J; junction bases unmatched: 5. The CDR3 here is CASSPGTGVETQYF. CDR3 nucleotides: TGTGCCAGCAGTCCCGGGACAGGGGTCGAGACCCAGTACTTC.

With regard to this clone: This probably arose from a read error, given a far larger clone one base away. V and J are TRBV5-1 and TRBJ1-1; D remains unclear. CDR3 length: 12 residues. CDR1 is SGHRS and CDR2 is YFSETQ in the germline V gene. The CDR3 sequence: CASRLSNTEACF. The CDR3 bases are TGCGCCAGCAGGTTAAGTAACACTGAAGCTTGCTTT. The complete variable domain, with remaining parts taken from reference TRBV5-1 and TRBJ1-1, reads KAGVTQTPRYLIKTRGQQVTLSCSPISGHRSVSWYQQTPGQGLQFLFEYFSETQRNKGNFPGRFSGRQFSNSRSEMNVSTLELGDSALYLCASRLSNTEACFGQGTRLTVV.

The rearrangement links TRBV18 to TRBJ2-2, with 7 bases aligning to TRBD2. The CDR3 consists of 15 residues. Germline values: CDR1 KGHSH, CDR2 LQKENI. With 1 base clipped from V and 1 base from J, the junction kept 0 bases outside the gene matches. In DNA, the CDR3 is TGTGCCAGCTCACCACTAGCGGGGAACACCGGGGAGCTGTTTTTT. The encoded protein is CASSPLAGNTGELFF. The full variable domain, completed using reference TRBV18 and TRBJ2-2, is NAGVMQNPRHLVRRRGQEARLRCSPMKGHSHVYWYRQLPEEGLKFMVYLQKENIIDESGMPKERFSAEFPKEGPSILRIQQVVRGDSAAYFCASSPLAGNTGELFFGEGSRLTVL.

Here the CDR3 reads CASSLVRGSYEQYF. CDR3 in DNA: TGTGCCAGCAGCTTAGTGAGGGGGTCCTACGAGCAGTACTTC. The chain carries TRBV7-2 and TRBJ2-7; D is possibly TRBD1 (6 bases). CDR1 SGHTA and CDR2 FQGNSA come from the germline V gene. V was trimmed by 1 base and J by 1 base, leaving 8 bases between them. The CDR3 is made up of 14 amino acids. The full variable domain, completed using reference TRBV7-2 and TRBJ2-7, is GAGVSQSPSNKVTEKGKDVELRCDPISGHTALYWYRQSLGQGLEFLIYFQGNSAPDKSGLPSDRFSAERTGGSVSTLTIQRTQQEDSAVYLCASSLVRGSYEQYFGPGTRLTVT.

The rearrangement links TRBV7-2 to TRBJ2-7; no firm D call. The germline CDR1 and CDR2 sequences are SGHTA and FQGNSA. This CDR3 has 12 residues. With 5 bases removed from V and 6 bases from J, the gap between germline ends came to 11 bases. In DNA, the CDR3 is TGTGCCAGCAGCGTTCCCTTGGGCGAGCAGTACTTC. Translated, it gives CASSVPLGEQYF.

The gene calls are TRBV7-8 and TRBJ1-5, with D perhaps TRBD1 (5 bases). The germline V and J ends were trimmed by 1 base and 4 bases, with 11 bases remaining between them. Germline assignment: CDR1 SGHVS and CDR2 FQNEAQ. CDR3 length: 15 amino acids. The chain's CDR3 is CASSLGGAHNQPQHF. In DNA form, the CDR3 reads TGTGCCAGCAGCTTAGGTGGGGCTCATAATCAGCCCCAGCATTTT.

The genes are TRBV7-9 and TRBJ2-2; possibly TRBD1 for D (6 bases). Germline V gives CDR1 SEHNR, CDR2 FQNEAQ (reference sequence). The V and J ends lost 4 bases and 0 bases respectively, with 9 bases between them. The CDR3 runs 15 residues. The chain's CDR3 is CASSYGQTNTGELFF. The CDR3 coding sequence is TGTGCCAGCAGCTACGGACAGACGAACACCGGGGAGCTGTTTTTT.

This clone appeared a single time. V usage is TRBV7-8 and J usage is TRBJ2-7; unclear D gene. This CDR3 spans 16 amino acids. V was trimmed by 2 bases and J by 4 bases, leaving 18 bases between them. Per the germline V gene, CDR1 is SGHVS and CDR2 is FQNEAQ. CDR3 loop: CASSLFTRPTFYEQYF. Here the CDR3 DNA reads TGTGCCAGCAGCTTATTCACCCGTCCTACGTTTTACGAGCAGTACTTC.